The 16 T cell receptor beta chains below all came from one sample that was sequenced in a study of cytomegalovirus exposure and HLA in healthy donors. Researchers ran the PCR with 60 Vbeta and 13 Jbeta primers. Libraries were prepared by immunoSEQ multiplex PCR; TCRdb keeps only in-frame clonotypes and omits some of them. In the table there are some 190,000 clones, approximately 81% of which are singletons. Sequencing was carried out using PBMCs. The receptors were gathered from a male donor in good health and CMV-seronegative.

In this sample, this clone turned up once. The chain's CDR3 is CASSPGLSYEQYF. The CDR3 nucleotides read TGTGCCAGCAGCCCGGGACTTTCCTACGAGCAGTACTTC. The gene calls are TRBV7-2 and TRBJ2-7, with a tentative D call TRBD2 (6 bases). The CDR3 totals 13 residues. Germline CDR1 reads SGHTA; CDR2 reads FQGNSA. The germline V and J ends were trimmed by 5 bases and 1 base, with 9 bases remaining between them.

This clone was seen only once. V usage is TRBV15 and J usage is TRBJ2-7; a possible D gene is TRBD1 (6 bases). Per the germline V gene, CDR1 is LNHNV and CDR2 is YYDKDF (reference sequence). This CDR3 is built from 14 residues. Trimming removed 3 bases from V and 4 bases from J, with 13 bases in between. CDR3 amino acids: CATSSLGGTYEQYF. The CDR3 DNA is TGTGCCACCAGCAGTCTAGGGGGAACTTACGAGCAGTACTTC.

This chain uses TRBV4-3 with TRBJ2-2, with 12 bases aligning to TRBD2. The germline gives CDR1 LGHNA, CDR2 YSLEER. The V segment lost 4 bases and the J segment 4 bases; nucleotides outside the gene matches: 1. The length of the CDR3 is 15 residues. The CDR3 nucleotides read TGCGCCAGCAGCCCGGGACTAGCGGGCACCGGGGAGCTGTTTTTT. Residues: CASSPGLAGTGELFF.

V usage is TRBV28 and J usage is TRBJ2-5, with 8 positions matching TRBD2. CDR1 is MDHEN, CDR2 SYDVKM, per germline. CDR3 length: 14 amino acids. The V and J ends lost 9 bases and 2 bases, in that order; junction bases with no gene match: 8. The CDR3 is CASRSGGQQETQYF. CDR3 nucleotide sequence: TGTGCCAGTAGGAGCGGGGGACAACAAGAGACCCAGTACTTC.

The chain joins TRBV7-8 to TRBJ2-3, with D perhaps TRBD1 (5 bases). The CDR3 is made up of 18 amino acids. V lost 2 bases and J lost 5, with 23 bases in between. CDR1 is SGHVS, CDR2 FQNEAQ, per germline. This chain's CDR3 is CASSLQLRRIEGVDTQYF. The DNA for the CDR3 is TGTGCCAGCAGCTTACAGTTGCGAAGGATCGAAGGGGTAGATACGCAGTATTTT.

Written as DNA, the CDR3 is TGTGCCAGCAGCACCCGGACGAGGGCCTACGAGCAGTACTTC. Its protein is CASSTRTRAYEQYF. The chain uses TRBV7-8 and TRBJ2-7; D possibly corresponds to TRBD2 (5 bases). V shed 5 bases and J shed 2 bases, with 13 bases lying between them. Germline values: CDR1 SGHVS, CDR2 FQNEAQ. The CDR3 consists of 14 residues.

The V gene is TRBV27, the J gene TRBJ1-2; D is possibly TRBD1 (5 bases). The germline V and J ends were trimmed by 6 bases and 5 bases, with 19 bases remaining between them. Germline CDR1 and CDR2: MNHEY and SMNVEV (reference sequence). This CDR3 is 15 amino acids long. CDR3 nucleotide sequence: TGTGCCAGCAGGGGAGGGACTACGTTTGGGTATGGCTACACCTTC. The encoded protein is CASRGGTTFGYGYTF.

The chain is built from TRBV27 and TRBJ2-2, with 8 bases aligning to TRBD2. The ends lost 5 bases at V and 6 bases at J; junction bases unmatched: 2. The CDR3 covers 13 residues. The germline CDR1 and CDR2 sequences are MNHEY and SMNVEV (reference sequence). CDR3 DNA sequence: TGTGCCAGCAGTGGGACTAGTTCCGGGGAGCTGTTTTTT. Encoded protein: CASSGTSSGELFF.

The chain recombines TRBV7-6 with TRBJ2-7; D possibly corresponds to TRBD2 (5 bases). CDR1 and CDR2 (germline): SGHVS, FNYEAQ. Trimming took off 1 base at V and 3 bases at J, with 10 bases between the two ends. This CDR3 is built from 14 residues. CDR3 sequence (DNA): TGTGCCAGCAGCTTAGGGACTCTAAGCTACGAGCAGTACTTC. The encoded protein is CASSLGTLSYEQYF.

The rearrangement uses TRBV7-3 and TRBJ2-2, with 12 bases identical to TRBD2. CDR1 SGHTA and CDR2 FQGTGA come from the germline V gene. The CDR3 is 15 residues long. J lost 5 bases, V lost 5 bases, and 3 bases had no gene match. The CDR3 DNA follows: TGTGCCAGCAGCAGAACTAGCGGGGGGACCGGGGAGCTGTTTTTT. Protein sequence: CASSRTSGGTGELFF.

The CDR3 nucleotides are TGTGCCAGCAGCTTAACGGGCAGCTCTGGGGCCAACGTCCTGACTTTC. This gives the protein CASSLTGSSGANVLTF. The chain recombines TRBV7-3 with TRBJ2-6; D call uncertain. The CDR3 is 16 residues long. The germline gives CDR1 SGHTA, CDR2 FQGTGA. V was pared by 0 bases and J by 0 bases, with 6 bases between.

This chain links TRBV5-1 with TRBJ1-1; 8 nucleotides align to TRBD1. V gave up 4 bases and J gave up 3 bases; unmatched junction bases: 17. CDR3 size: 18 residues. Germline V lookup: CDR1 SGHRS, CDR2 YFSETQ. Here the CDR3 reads CASSLSGKTTTGDTEAFF. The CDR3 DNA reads TGCGCCAGCAGCCTTTCCGGAAAAACGACGACAGGGGACACTGAAGCTTTCTTT.

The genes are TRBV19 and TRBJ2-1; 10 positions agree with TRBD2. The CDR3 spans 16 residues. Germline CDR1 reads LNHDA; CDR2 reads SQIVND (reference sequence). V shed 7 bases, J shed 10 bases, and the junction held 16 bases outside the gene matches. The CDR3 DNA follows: TGTGCCAGTACCATCTCGTCTAGCGGGGGCCGTCGGGAGCAGTTCTTC. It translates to CASTISSSGGRREQFF.

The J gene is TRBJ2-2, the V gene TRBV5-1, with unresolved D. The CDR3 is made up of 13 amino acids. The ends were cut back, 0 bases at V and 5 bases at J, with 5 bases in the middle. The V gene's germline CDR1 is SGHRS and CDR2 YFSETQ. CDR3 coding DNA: TGCGCCAGCAGCTTGGACGCGACCGGGGAGCTGTTTTTT. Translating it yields CASSLDATGELFF.

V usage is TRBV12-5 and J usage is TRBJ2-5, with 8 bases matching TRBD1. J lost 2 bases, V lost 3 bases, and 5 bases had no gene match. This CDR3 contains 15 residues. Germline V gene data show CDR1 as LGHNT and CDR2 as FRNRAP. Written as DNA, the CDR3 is TGTGCTAGTGGTTTAGGGACAGGCCCACAAGAGACCCAGTACTTC. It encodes CASGLGTGPQETQYF. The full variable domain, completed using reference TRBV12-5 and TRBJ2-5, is DARVTQTPRHKVTEMGQEVTMRCQPILGHNTVFWYRQTMMQGLELLAYFRNRAPLDDSGMPKDRFSAEMPDATLATLKIQPSEPRDSAVYFCASGLGTGPQETQYFGPGTRLLVL.

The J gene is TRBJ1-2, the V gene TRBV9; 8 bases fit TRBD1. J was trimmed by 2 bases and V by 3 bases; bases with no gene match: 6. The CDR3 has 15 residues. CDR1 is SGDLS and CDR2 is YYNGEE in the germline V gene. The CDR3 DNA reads TGTGCCAGCAGCGCTACGACAGGGGCGAACTATGGCTACACCTTC. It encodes CASSATTGANYGYTF.